One sample yielded the 30 T cell receptor beta chains listed below, sequenced in a study of identifying expanded T cells in peripheral blood (dated by TCRdb to between 2018 and 2021). Receptor libraries were prepared by the immunoSEQ multiplex PCR assay. TCRdb carries this immuneACCESS record with in-frame sequences only. Its versions omit some clonotypes, under half of them owing to an unresolved V gene in the studies checked, with the rest unexplained. The sample includes about 100,000 clones, with over 80% observed a single time. The ten largest clones add up to approximately 5.7% of the sample. The sequencing input was blood. Receptors were obtained from a person aged 18 to 75 in good health.

This clone was counted between two and nine times. The chain uses TRBV5-1 and TRBJ1-5; TRBD1 aligns across 7 bases. This CDR3 has 16 residues. The ends lost 0 bases at V and 0 bases at J; junction bases unmatched: 3. CDR1 and CDR2 from the germline V gene are SGHRS and YFSETQ. The CDR3 here is CASSLGQGSSNQPQHF. DNA for the CDR3: TGCGCCAGCAGCTTGGGACAGGGAAGTAGCAATCAGCCCCAGCATTTT.

The chain uses TRBV2 and TRBJ2-3; D unclear. Trimming cost V 7 bases and J 4 bases, with 12 bases left between them. This CDR3 region has 13 residues. CDR1 SNHLY and CDR2 FYNNEI come from the germline V gene. The chain's CDR3 is CASTEEWSDTQYF. DNA of the CDR3: TGTGCCAGCACCGAAGAGTGGTCAGATACGCAGTATTTT.

The chain links TRBV18 to TRBJ1-1; tentative D call: TRBD1 (5 bases). Germline V CDR1 and CDR2: KGHSH, LQKENI. V lost 2 bases to trimming and J lost 8 bases, with 18 bases between them. CDR3 length equals 15 residues. The DNA of the CDR3 is TGTGCCAGCTCACCAATTACCCCGGGGCAGACCGAAGCTTTCTTT. It specifies CASSPITPGQTEAFF.

The chain carries TRBV10-2 and TRBJ2-7, with D possibly matching TRBD2 (5 bases). Germline CDR1 WSHSY, CDR2 SAAADI. This CDR3 has 13 residues. V gave up 8 bases and J gave up 1 base, with 12 bases separating them. This chain's CDR3 is CASVKGLSYEQYF. DNA for the CDR3: TGCGCCAGCGTAAAAGGACTTTCCTACGAGCAGTACTTC.

The chain employs TRBV11-2 and TRBJ1-3, with D possibly matching TRBD1 (6 bases). V shed 2 bases and J shed 3 bases, with 11 bases lying between them. Germline V gene sequence: CDR1 SGHAT, CDR2 FQNNGV. CDR3 length equals 15 residues. The DNA for the CDR3 is TGTGCCAGCAGCTTACAACAGGGATTTGGAAACACCATATATTTT. This codes for CASSLQQGFGNTIYF. The full variable domain, with the rest looked up from reference TRBV11-2 and TRBJ1-3, is EAGVAQSPRYKIIEKRQSVAFWCNPISGHATLYWYQQILGQGPKLLIQFQNNGVVDDSQLPKDRFSAERLKGVDSTLKIQPAKLEDSAVYLCASSLQQGFGNTIYFGEGSWLTVV.

This clone was observed once. This chain links TRBV18 with TRBJ2-7; D is unclear. This CDR3 is built from 14 residues. V was clipped by 2 bases and J by 2 bases, with 10 bases between them. Looked up from germline, CDR1 is KGHSH and CDR2 is LQKENI. CDR3 in DNA: TGTGCCAGCTCACCAGAAGGACGGGCCTACGAGCAGTACTTC. It is translated as CASSPEGRAYEQYF. Full variable domain (missing parts from reference TRBV18 and TRBJ2-7): NAGVMQNPRHLVRRRGQEARLRCSPMKGHSHVYWYRQLPEEGLKFMVYLQKENIIDESGMPKERFSAEFPKEGPSILRIQQVVRGDSAAYFCASSPEGRAYEQYFGPGTRLTVT.

The chain combines TRBV6-5 with TRBJ2-7; D possibly corresponds to TRBD1 (5 bases). Germline CDR1 and CDR2: MNHEY and SVGAGI. V lost 6 bases and J lost 5, with 11 bases in between. This CDR3 comprises 12 residues. The CDR3 region has the DNA TGTGCCAGCAGAGCAGGGTTCCACGAGCAGTACTTC. It specifies CASRAGFHEQYF.

V usage is TRBV7-8 and J usage is TRBJ1-5; the D is unclear. The CDR3 sequence is 14 residues long. The germline V gene has CDR1 SGHVS and CDR2 FQNEAQ. The V end was cut by 2 bases, the J end by 1 base, with 6 bases between. CDR3 sequence (DNA): TGTGCCAGCAGCTTACTATGGAGCAATCAGCCCCAGCATTTT. Protein product: CASSLLWSNQPQHF.

A single count supports this clone. This sequence joins TRBV19 and TRBJ2-1, with 11 bases lining up with TRBD2. Per the germline V gene, CDR1 is LNHDA and CDR2 is SQIVND (reference sequence). Trimming at V came to 5 bases and at J to 5 bases, leaving 8 bases not matched to a gene. CDR3 length: 16 amino acids. CDR3 amino acids: CASSVTSGIGNNEQFF. The DNA of the CDR3 is TGTGCCAGTAGTGTGACTAGCGGGATAGGAAACAATGAGCAGTTCTTC. The full variable domain, in which reference TRBV19 and TRBJ2-1 provide the parts outside the CDR3, is DGGITQSPKYLFRKEGQNVTLSCEQNLNHDAMYWYRQDPGQGLRLIYYSQIVNDFQKGDIAEGYSVSREKKESFPLTVTSAQKNPTAFYLCASSVTSGIGNNEQFFGPGTRLTVL.

This sequence joins TRBV5-1 and TRBJ1-4; D call uncertain. The CDR3 spans 15 residues. Germline values: CDR1 SGHRS, CDR2 YFSETQ. V lost 4 bases, J lost 5 bases, and 15 bases lay in between. CDR3 sequence reads: CASSQEPHRNEKLFF. CDR3 nucleotides: TGCGCCAGCAGCCAGGAACCTCACAGAAATGAAAAACTGTTTTTT.

V usage is TRBV7-9 and J usage is TRBJ1-3, with a possible D match to TRBD1 (6 bases). Per the germline V gene, CDR1 is SEHNR and CDR2 is FQNEAQ (reference sequence). Trimming stripped 4 bases from V and 0 bases from J, with 13 bases between. CDR3 length equals 16 residues. CDR3 sequence reads: CASSSVRGGSGNTIYF. The CDR3 nucleotides read TGTGCCAGCAGCTCGGTCCGAGGGGGCTCTGGAAACACCATATATTTT.

This chain's CDR3 is CASSLAHREGPYNEQFF. In DNA, the CDR3 is TGTGCCAGCAGCTTAGCTCACAGGGAGGGGCCCTACAATGAGCAGTTCTTC. The J gene is TRBJ2-1, the V gene TRBV7-2, with D maybe TRBD2 (7 bases). Germline V gene lookup returns CDR1 SGHTA and CDR2 FQGNSA. The CDR3 is made up of 17 amino acids. Trimming cost V 0 bases and J 2 bases, with 14 bases left between them. The variable domain in full, completed from reference TRBV7-2 and TRBJ2-1, reads GAGVSQSPSNKVTEKGKDVELRCDPISGHTALYWYRQSLGQGLEFLIYFQGNSAPDKSGLPSDRFSAERTGGSVSTLTIQRTQQEDSAVYLCASSLAHREGPYNEQFFGPGTRLTVL.

V usage is TRBV18 and J usage is TRBJ2-5; D perhaps matches TRBD1 (5 bases). The V gene lost 2 bases and the J gene lost 7 bases, with 8 bases spanning the gap. The CDR3 contains 12 residues. The V gene's germline CDR1 is KGHSH and CDR2 LQKENI. CDR3: CASSPDQGTQYF. The DNA of the CDR3 is TGTGCCAGCTCACCAGATCAGGGGACCCAGTACTTC. The complete variable domain, with remaining parts taken from reference TRBV18 and TRBJ2-5, reads NAGVMQNPRHLVRRRGQEARLRCSPMKGHSHVYWYRQLPEEGLKFMVYLQKENIIDESGMPKERFSAEFPKEGPSILRIQQVVRGDSAAYFCASSPDQGTQYFGPGTRLLVL.

The rearrangement uses TRBV19 and TRBJ1-1, with D possibly TRBD1 on 5 matching bases. Germline loops: CDR1 LNHDA, CDR2 SQIVND (reference sequence). The CDR3 spans 14 residues. Deletions cut 5 bases from V and 5 bases from J, with 15 bases between. As DNA, the CDR3 is TGTGCCAGTAGTGGGCTGGGGGTCAGGACTGAAGCTTTCTTT. The encoded protein is CASSGLGVRTEAFF. The whole variable domain, filled in from reference TRBV19 and TRBJ1-1, reads DGGITQSPKYLFRKEGQNVTLSCEQNLNHDAMYWYRQDPGQGLRLIYYSQIVNDFQKGDIAEGYSVSREKKESFPLTVTSAQKNPTAFYLCASSGLGVRTEAFFGQGTRLTVV.

The rearrangement links TRBV18 to TRBJ1-2; unclear D gene. CDR3 length equals 15 residues. Germline V lookup: CDR1 KGHSH, CDR2 LQKENI. Trimming pared 0 bases from V and 4 bases from J, leaving 12 bases between. The CDR3 here is CASSPPSGDSYGYTF. In DNA form, the CDR3 reads TGTGCCAGCTCACCACCGTCCGGTGATTCCTATGGCTACACCTTC.

The chain links TRBV7-2 to TRBJ1-3; TRBD1 agrees at 7 bases. The CDR3 consists of 15 residues. With V trimmed by 4 bases and J by 0 bases, 3 bases remained unmatched. CDR1 SGHTA and CDR2 FQGNSA come from the germline V gene. The CDR3 region is CASSSRGGSGNTIYF. In nucleotides, the CDR3 is TGTGCCAGCAGCTCCAGGGGGGGCTCTGGAAACACCATATATTTT.

The V call is TRBV7-9, the J call TRBJ1-2, with 7 nucleotides matching TRBD1. Germline CDR1 is SEHNR and CDR2 is FQNEAQ (reference sequence). This CDR3 contains 14 residues. The junction had 5 bases not matched to a gene; V was cut back by 4 bases and J by 3 bases. The CDR3 loop is CASSYPGTDYGYTF. As DNA, the CDR3 is TGTGCCAGCAGCTATCCCGGGACAGACTATGGCTACACCTTC.

The rearrangement joins TRBV27 to TRBJ1-4; tentative D call: TRBD1 (5 bases). CDR3 length: 15 residues. V was trimmed by 3 bases and J by 2 bases, leaving 10 bases between them. The germline V gene has CDR1 MNHEY and CDR2 SMNVEV (reference sequence). The CDR3 DNA reads TGTGCCAGCAGTTTTCGGGGGTTTACTAATGAAAAACTGTTTTTT. Translation: CASSFRGFTNEKLFF. Looking up the rest from reference TRBV27 and TRBJ1-4 gives the full variable domain: EAQVTQNPRYLITVTGKKLTVTCSQNMNHEYMSWYRQDPGLGLRQIYYSMNVEVTDKGDVPEGYKVSRKEKRNFPLILESPSPNQTSLYFCASSFRGFTNEKLFFGSGTQLSVL.

The chain links TRBV15 to TRBJ1-4; 7 bases fit TRBD1. The CDR3 spans 14 residues. Germline CDR1 is LNHNV and CDR2 is YYDKDF (reference sequence). Germline trimming cut 4 bases from V and 14 bases from J; bases unmatched to any gene: 13. The CDR3 sequence: CATSKELQGSFLFF. The CDR3 DNA sequence: TGTGCCACCAGCAAAGAGTTACAGGGGTCATTTCTGTTTTTT.

The J gene is TRBJ2-2, the V gene TRBV9; 8 bases fit TRBD2. CDR3 size: 19 residues. The V gene's germline CDR1 is SGDLS and CDR2 YYNGEE. The V gene end was trimmed by 4 bases and the J gene end by 3 bases; junction bases not matched to a gene: 17. The CDR3 spells CASSFPSTGREVDTGELFF. CDR3 nucleotide sequence: TGTGCCAGCAGCTTCCCCTCCACGGGGCGGGAGGTTGACACCGGGGAGCTGTTTTTT.

The chain combines TRBV7-9 with TRBJ2-5, with D perhaps being TRBD1 or TRBD2 (5 bases each). This CDR3 has 14 amino acids. The V end was cut by 5 bases, the J end by 5 bases, with 15 bases between. Germline V gene lookup returns CDR1 SEHNR and CDR2 FQNEAQ (reference sequence). In nucleotides, the CDR3 is TGTGCCAGCAGCCAACTGGGGGTAGGCGAGACCCAGTACTTC. Encoded protein: CASSQLGVGETQYF.

This rearrangement joins TRBV6-6 to TRBJ1-2; D not certain. Trimming took 7 bases from V and 4 from J, leaving 16 bases between them. In germline, CDR1 is MNHNY, CDR2 SVGAGI (reference sequence). The CDR3 loop spans 14 amino acids. In nucleotides, the CDR3 is TGTGCCAGCACCCCACGGCAGAACTCCTATGGCTACACCTTC. Its translation is CASTPRQNSYGYTF.

This clone was seen just once. The J gene is TRBJ1-2, the V gene TRBV5-1; no clear D gene. The germline V gene encodes CDR1 SGHRS and CDR2 YFSETQ. The CDR3 consists of 15 residues. Trimming removed 0 bases at V and 1 base at J, with 10 bases between. The CDR3 region is CASSLDSIINYGYTF. The DNA of the CDR3 is TGCGCCAGCAGCTTGGACAGCATTATTAACTATGGCTACACCTTC.

This sequence joins TRBV30 and TRBJ1-5, with D unclear. The CDR3 totals 16 residues. Trimming pared 3 bases from V and 0 bases from J, leaving 15 bases between. The germline CDR1 and CDR2 sequences are GTSNPN and SVGIG (reference sequence). The CDR3 here is CAWSALPQDSNQPQHF. In DNA, the CDR3 is TGTGCCTGGAGCGCACTCCCCCAAGATAGCAATCAGCCCCAGCATTTT.

V usage is TRBV15 and J usage is TRBJ1-1; unclear D gene. V was trimmed by 0 bases and J by 2 bases, leaving 13 bases between them. The CDR3 extends over 16 amino acids. Germline loops: CDR1 LNHNV, CDR2 YYDKDF (reference sequence). CDR3 nucleotides: TGTGCCACCAGCAGAGATCTACCGAGTGTAAACACTGAAGCTTTCTTT. This sequence encodes CATSRDLPSVNTEAFF.

The chain links TRBV6-1 to TRBJ2-5; D is perhaps TRBD1 or TRBD2 (7 bases each). V lost 5 bases and J lost 3, with 16 bases in between. CDR3 length: 15 amino acids. Germline CDR1 MNHNS, CDR2 SASEGT. CDR3 coding DNA: TGTGCCAGCAGTTCCCAGGGGGGGGTAGAAGAGACCCAGTACTTC. Its translation: CASSSQGGVEETQYF.

V is TRBV9 and J is TRBJ1-1; possibly TRBD1 for D (6 bases). The CDR3 is 14 residues long. Germline-derived CDR1 and CDR2 are SGDLS and YYNGEE. V lost 1 base and J 2 bases, leaving 9 bases between the germline ends. For the CDR3, the DNA is TGTGCCAGCAGCGTATCAGGGGTCAACACTGAAGCTTTCTTT. This gives the protein CASSVSGVNTEAFF. Using reference TRBV9 and TRBJ1-1 for the parts outside the CDR3, the full variable domain is DSGVTQTPKHLITATGQRVTLRCSPRSGDLSVYWYQQSLDQGLQFLIQYYNGEERAKGNILERFSAQQFPDLHSELNLSSLELGDSALYFCASSVSGVNTEAFFGQGTRLTVV.

The chain couples TRBV7-3 to TRBJ1-6; D possibly corresponds to TRBD1 (5 bases). With 5 bases removed from V and 7 bases from J, the gap between germline ends came to 15 bases. This CDR3 has 15 amino acids. The germline gives CDR1 SGHTA, CDR2 FQGTGA. CDR3 DNA: TGTGCCAGCAGCATCGGGACCAGGGACAATTCACCCCTCCACTTT. Translating gives CASSIGTRDNSPLHF.

The V call is TRBV19, the J call TRBJ2-3; D may correspond to TRBD1 or TRBD2 (6 bases each). The germline CDR1 and CDR2 sequences are LNHDA and SQIVND (reference sequence). This CDR3 spans 16 amino acids. V lost 3 bases and J 4 bases, leaving 17 bases between the germline ends. For the CDR3, the DNA is TGTGCCAGTAGTATTGGGGGGCCCTCGAAATCAGATACGCAGTATTTT. Protein sequence: CASSIGGPSKSDTQYF.

This rearrangement joins TRBV18 to TRBJ1-1; D might be TRBD1 (5 bases). The CDR3 is 14 amino acids. V was trimmed by 1 base and J by 5 bases, leaving 11 bases between them. The germline V gene encodes CDR1 KGHSH and CDR2 LQKENI. The CDR3 loop reads CASSPLDRGTEAFF. The CDR3 DNA is TGTGCCAGCTCACCACTCGACAGAGGAACTGAAGCTTTCTTT.